What follows are 11 T cell receptor beta chains derived from one specimen sequenced in a study. TCRdb analysed the RT-PCR reads with MiXCR anew, one entry per CDR3 protein. There are about 700,000 distinct CDR3 sequences in the sample; 14% occur only once, and 3.6% lies in the top ten. The source material was memory CD4+ T cells from blood. All receptors derive from a female donor in good health, serving as a healthy control.

The CDR3: CASSVGANSYEQYF. In nucleotides, the CDR3 is TGTGCCAGCAGTGTCGGCGCGAACTCCTACGAGCAGTACTTC. The chain carries TRBV28 and TRBJ2-7; the D is unclear. The V end lost 5 bases, the J end lost 0 bases, and 11 bases lay between the germline ends. The CDR3 covers 14 residues. CDR1 and CDR2 from the germline V gene are MDHEN and SYDVKM.

This clonotype came up many times. The V and J genes are TRBV10-3 and TRBJ2-7, with D possibly TRBD1 on 9 matching bases. Trimming took 11 bases from V and 7 from J, leaving 24 bases between them. This CDR3 has 14 amino acids. CDR1 and CDR2 (germline): ENHRY, SYGVKD. For the CDR3, the DNA is TGTGCCTCCAGGACAGGGGACGGGGGGGGAGAGCAGTACTTC. Encoded protein: CASRTGDGGGEQYF.

V and J are TRBV4-2 and TRBJ1-3; D remains ambiguous. Trimming removed 0 bases at V and 0 bases at J, with 9 bases between. The germline gives CDR1 LGHNA, CDR2 YNFKEQ. The CDR3 consists of 16 residues. CDR3 residues: CASSQERAVSGNTIYF. CDR3 coding DNA: TGTGCCAGCAGCCAAGAGCGTGCAGTCTCTGGAAACACCATATATTTT.

This clonotype was observed a few times. This rearrangement joins TRBV12-3 or TRBV12-4 to TRBJ2-2, with D unclear. V dropped 7 bases and J dropped 0 bases, with 12 bases sitting between them. This CDR3 spans 15 amino acids. CDR3 nucleotide sequence: TGTGCCAGCAAGTCTGGCAGGACGAACACCGGGGAGCTGTTTTTT. Protein sequence: CASKSGRTNTGELFF.

This clonotype was counted ten times or more. The CDR3 region is CASSGQGDYGYTF. As DNA, the CDR3 is TGCGCCAGCAGTGGACAGGGTGACTATGGCTACACCTTC. The chain recombines TRBV5-1 with TRBJ1-2, with 8 bases identical to TRBD1. The CDR3 contains 13 residues. CDR1 and CDR2 (germline): SGHRS, YFSETQ. V lost 5 bases to trimming and J lost 3 bases; unmatched junction nucleotides: 3.

This clonotype has a count of ten or more. This chain links TRBV20-1 with TRBJ2-7; possible D gene TRBD1, 5 bases. The CDR3 spans 11 residues. Germline CDR1 is DFQATT and CDR2 is SNEGSKA (reference sequence). V was trimmed by 4 bases and J by 9 bases, leaving 13 bases between them. The CDR3 coding sequence is TGCAGTGCTACCCCTCGCCAGGGGCAGTACTTC. This codes for CSATPRQGQYF.

Only a few counts were recorded for this clonotype. The CDR3 DNA follows: TGTGCCAGCAGTTTCTTCAGGGGGGGTGGAGATACGCAGTATTTT. Protein: CASSFFRGGGDTQYF. The V call is TRBV12-3 or TRBV12-4, the J call TRBJ2-3; D is possibly TRBD1 or TRBD2 (7 bases each). The CDR3 is 15 residues long. The V end was cut by 3 bases, the J end by 5 bases, with 15 bases between.

This chain joins TRBV28 and TRBJ1-2; 7 positions agree with TRBD1. This CDR3 is 13 amino acids long. CDR1 MDHEN and CDR2 SYDVKM come from the germline V gene. Losses at the gene ends were 3 bases for V and 5 bases for J; bases not matched to a gene: 3. CDR3 sequence: CASSFRGFYGYTF. DNA for the CDR3: TGTGCCAGCAGTTTCAGGGGGTTTTATGGCTACACCTTC.

In this sample, this clonotype turned up a few times. This sequence joins TRBV2 and TRBJ2-3, with D possibly TRBD1 on 5 matching bases. The CDR3 is 15 residues long. V lost 4 bases and J 1 base, leaving 12 bases between the germline ends. The germline V gene encodes CDR1 SNHLY and CDR2 FYNNEI. CDR3 DNA: TGTGCCAGCAGTGTGGGCAGGGTACGCACAGATACGCAGTATTTT. This sequence encodes CASSVGRVRTDTQYF.

At least ten counts were recorded for this clonotype. V gene TRBV4-2 combines with J gene TRBJ2-1; TRBD1 agrees at 9 bases. The ends lost 4 bases at V and 6 bases at J; junction bases unmatched: 4. The CDR3 spans 14 residues. Germline-derived CDR1 and CDR2 are LGHNA and YNFKEQ. The CDR3 DNA reads as TGTGCCAGCAGCCGGGAGACAGGGGGCAATGAGCAGTTCTTC. Protein product: CASSRETGGNEQFF.

This rearrangement joins TRBV4-1 to TRBJ2-7; D gene unclear. Trimming cost V 0 bases and J 12 bases, with 12 bases left between them. This CDR3 contains 12 residues. CDR1 and CDR2 (germline): MGHRA, YSYEKL. CDR3 sequence reads: CASSQDGQVSYF. The CDR3 DNA is TGCGCCAGCAGCCAAGATGGGCAGGTCTCGTACTTC.